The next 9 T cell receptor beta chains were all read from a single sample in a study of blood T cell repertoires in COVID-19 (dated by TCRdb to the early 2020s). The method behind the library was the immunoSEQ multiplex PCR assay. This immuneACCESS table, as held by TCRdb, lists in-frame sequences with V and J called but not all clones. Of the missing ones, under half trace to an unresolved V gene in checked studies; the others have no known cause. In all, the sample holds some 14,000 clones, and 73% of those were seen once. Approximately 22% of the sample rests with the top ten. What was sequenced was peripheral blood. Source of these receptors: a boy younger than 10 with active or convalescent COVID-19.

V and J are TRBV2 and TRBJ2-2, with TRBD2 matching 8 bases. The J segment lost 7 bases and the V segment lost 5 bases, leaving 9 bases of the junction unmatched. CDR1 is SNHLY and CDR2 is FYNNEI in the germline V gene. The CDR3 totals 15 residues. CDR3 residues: CASSSLAVFYGELFF. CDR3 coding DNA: TGTGCCAGCAGTTCACTAGCGGTATTTTACGGGGAGCTGTTTTTT.

The CDR3 nucleotides read TGTGCCAGCAGTTCTTGGACAGGGGGATCACCCCTCCACTTT. The encoded protein is CASSSWTGGSPLHF. The V call is TRBV27, the J call TRBJ1-6, with 10 nucleotides matching TRBD1. This CDR3 is built from 14 residues. V lost 4 bases, J lost 10 bases, and 4 bases stayed unmatched. The germline CDR1 and CDR2 sequences are MNHEY and SMNVEV (reference sequence).

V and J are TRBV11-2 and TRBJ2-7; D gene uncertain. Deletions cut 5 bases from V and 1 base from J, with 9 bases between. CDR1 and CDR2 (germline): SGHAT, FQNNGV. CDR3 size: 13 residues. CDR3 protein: CASSPISSYEQYV. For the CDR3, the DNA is TGTGCCAGCAGCCCAATTAGTTCCTACGAGCAGTACGTC.

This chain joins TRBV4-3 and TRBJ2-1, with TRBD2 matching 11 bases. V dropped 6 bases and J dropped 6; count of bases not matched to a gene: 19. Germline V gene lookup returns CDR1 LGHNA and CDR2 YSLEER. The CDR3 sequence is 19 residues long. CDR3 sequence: CASSSREDSWTSGLNEQFF. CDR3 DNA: TGCGCCAGCAGTAGTCGAGAGGATAGTTGGACTAGCGGGCTCAATGAGCAGTTCTTC.

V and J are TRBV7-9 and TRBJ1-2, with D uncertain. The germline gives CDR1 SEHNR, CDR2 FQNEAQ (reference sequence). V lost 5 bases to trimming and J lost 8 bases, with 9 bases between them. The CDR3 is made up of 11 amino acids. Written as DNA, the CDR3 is TGTGCCAGCAGCACAACACGCGGCTACACCTTC. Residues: CASSTTRGYTF.

The CDR3 protein is CASSLDPGRGQETQYF. CDR3 nucleotides: TGTGCCAGCAGCTTAGATCCCGGCAGGGGGCAAGAGACCCAGTACTTC. The chain employs TRBV11-2 and TRBJ2-5; TRBD1 agrees at 7 bases. The CDR3 runs to 16 residues. V trimming: 0 bases; J trimming: 2 bases; junction bases outside the gene matches: 6. CDR1 is SGHAT and CDR2 is FQNNGV in the germline V gene.

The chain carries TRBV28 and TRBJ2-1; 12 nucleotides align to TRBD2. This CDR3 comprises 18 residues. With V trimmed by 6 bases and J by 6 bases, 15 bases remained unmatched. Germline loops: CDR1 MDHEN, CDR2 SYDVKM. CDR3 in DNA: TGTGCCAGCAGAGAGAGGGCCCTGGGACTAGCGGGTACCAATGAGCAGTTCTTC. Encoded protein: CASRERALGLAGTNEQFF. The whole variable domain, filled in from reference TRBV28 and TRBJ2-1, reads DVKVTQSSRYLVKRTGEKVFLECVQDMDHENMFWYRQDPGLGLRLIYFSYDVKMKEKGDIPEGYSVSREKKERFSLILESASTNQTSMYLCASRERALGLAGTNEQFFGPGTRLTVL.

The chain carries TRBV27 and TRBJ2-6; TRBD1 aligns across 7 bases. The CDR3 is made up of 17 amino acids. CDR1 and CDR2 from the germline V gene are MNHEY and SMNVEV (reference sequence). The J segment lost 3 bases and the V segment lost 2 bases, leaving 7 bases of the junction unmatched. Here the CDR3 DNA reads TGTGCCAGCAGTTTAGGGCCCGACAGGGTTGGGGCCAACGTCCTGACTTTC. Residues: CASSLGPDRVGANVLTF. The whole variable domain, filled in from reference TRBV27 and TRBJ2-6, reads EAQVTQNPRYLITVTGKKLTVTCSQNMNHEYMSWYRQDPGLGLRQIYYSMNVEVTDKGDVPEGYKVSRKEKRNFPLILESPSPNQTSLYFCASSLGPDRVGANVLTFGAGSRLTVL.

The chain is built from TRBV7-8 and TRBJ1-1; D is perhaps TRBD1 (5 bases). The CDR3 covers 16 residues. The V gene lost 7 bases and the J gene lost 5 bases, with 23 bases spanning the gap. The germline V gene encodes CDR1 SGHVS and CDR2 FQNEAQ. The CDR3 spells CASTKEYDSVGTEAFF. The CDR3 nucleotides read TGTGCCAGCACCAAGGAGTATGACAGTGTCGGTACTGAAGCTTTCTTT.